This entry lists 30 T cell receptor beta chains sequenced from one sample in a study of blood T cell repertoires in COVID-19. The data were produced by immunoSEQ multiplex PCR, yet TCRdb's version contains in-frame clones alone and is incomplete. The sample has approximately 250,000 clones, approximately 90% seen once. Input material: PBMCs or T cells enriched from blood (not recorded which). The origin of the receptors is a woman aged 25 to 45 who had recovered from COVID-19.

This rearrangement joins TRBV10-3 to TRBJ1-2; TRBD1 matches at 10 bases. Germline CDR1 ENHRY, CDR2 SYGVKD. V shed 3 bases and J 6 bases; nucleotides not matched to a gene: 7. CDR3 size: 15 residues. CDR3 in amino acids: CAISDPGTGVNGYTF. CDR3 coding DNA: TGTGCCATCAGTGACCCCGGGACAGGGGTAAATGGCTACACCTTC.

The chain is built from TRBV6-2 or TRBV6-3 and TRBJ2-2, with a tentative D call TRBD1 (6 bases). The length of the CDR3 is 17 residues. Per the germline V gene, CDR1 is MNHEY and CDR2 is SVGEGT. With 4 bases removed from V and 3 bases from J, the gap between germline ends came to 18 bases. CDR3 DNA sequence: TGTGCCAGCAGTTCCCCGGGACATCCTAGATACACCGGGGAGCTGTTTTTT. Protein: CASSSPGHPRYTGELFF.

This clone has only a few counts. The genes are TRBV5-4 and TRBJ2-1, with 8 bases fitting TRBD2. The ends lost 2 bases at V and 4 bases at J; junction bases unmatched: 5. The CDR3 sequence is 15 residues long. Germline CDR1 reads SGHNT; CDR2 reads YYREEE (reference sequence). The CDR3 coding sequence is TGTGCCAGCAGCTTTACTAGCGGAATTTACAATGAGCAGTTCTTC. Translated: CASSFTSGIYNEQFF. The complete variable domain, with remaining parts taken from reference TRBV5-4 and TRBJ2-1, reads ETGVTQSPTHLIKTRGQQVTLRCSSQSGHNTVSWYQQALGQGPQFIFQYYREEENGRGNFPPRFSGLQFPNYSSELNVNALELDDSALYLCASSFTSGIYNEQFFGPGTRLTVL.

V gene TRBV5-8 combines with J gene TRBJ2-2, with 8 positions matching TRBD1. The V gene's germline CDR1 is SGHTS and CDR2 YDEGEE. This CDR3 has 18 residues. V lost 5 bases, J lost 3 bases, and 15 bases stayed unmatched. CDR3 sequence: CASSPNSRGRVDTGELFF. The CDR3 DNA reads as TGTGCCAGCAGTCCCAACTCCAGGGGGCGGGTCGACACCGGGGAGCTGTTTTTT.

J is TRBJ1-2 and V is TRBV19; a possible D gene is TRBD1 (6 bases). Between the trimmed V and J ends, which lost 3 bases and 10 bases, there was a span of 15 bases. The CDR3 is 13 amino acids. The germline gives CDR1 LNHDA, CDR2 SQIVND (reference sequence). The CDR3 loop is CASSMGPGADYTF. The CDR3 DNA reads TGTGCCAGTAGTATGGGGCCAGGGGCAGACTACACCTTC. Full variable domain (remainder filled in from reference TRBV19 and TRBJ1-2): DGGITQSPKYLFRKEGQNVTLSCEQNLNHDAMYWYRQDPGQGLRLIYYSQIVNDFQKGDIAEGYSVSREKKESFPLTVTSAQKNPTAFYLCASSMGPGADYTFGSGTRLTVV.

The genes are TRBV18 and TRBJ1-1; weak D call: TRBD1 (6 bases). V was shortened by 4 bases and J by 1 base, with 16 bases between the two germline ends. The germline V gene encodes CDR1 KGHSH and CDR2 LQKENI. The CDR3 loop spans 16 amino acids. CDR3 nucleotide sequence: TGTGCCAGCTCACTGGCAGGGGACGTTGGGAACACTGAAGCTTTCTTT. It yields the protein CASSLAGDVGNTEAFF.

The chain links TRBV18 to TRBJ1-1; TRBD1 matches at 7 bases. V lost 2 bases, J lost 5 bases, and 2 bases stayed unmatched. The CDR3 has 13 amino acids. The germline V gene has CDR1 KGHSH and CDR2 LQKENI. The CDR3 DNA sequence: TGTGCCAGCTCACCAGACAGGGAAACTGAAGCTTTCTTT. Its protein is CASSPDRETEAFF.

This chain joins TRBV12-3 or TRBV12-4 and TRBJ1-2, with 9 bases aligning to TRBD1. The J segment lost 8 bases and the V segment lost 5 bases, leaving 6 bases of the junction unmatched. There are 13 residues in the CDR3. The CDR3 protein is CASSPAGTGGYTF. CDR3 DNA: TGTGCCAGCAGTCCAGCCGGGACAGGGGGCTACACCTTC.

V and J are TRBV28 and TRBJ2-1, with TRBD2 matching over 8 bases. Germline CDR1 reads MDHEN; CDR2 reads SYDVKM. The CDR3 is made up of 14 amino acids. With V trimmed by 9 bases and J by 7 bases, 11 bases remained unmatched. The CDR3 sequence is CASRTSLTRNEQFF. The CDR3 DNA is TGTGCCAGTAGGACTAGCCTGACCCGGAATGAGCAGTTCTTC. The full variable domain, with the rest looked up from reference TRBV28 and TRBJ2-1, is DVKVTQSSRYLVKRTGEKVFLECVQDMDHENMFWYRQDPGLGLRLIYFSYDVKMKEKGDIPEGYSVSREKKERFSLILESASTNQTSMYLCASRTSLTRNEQFFGPGTRLTVL.

The rearrangement uses TRBV6-5 and TRBJ2-1; D possibly corresponds to TRBD2 (7 bases). This CDR3 is 15 amino acids long. Per the germline V gene, CDR1 is MNHEY and CDR2 is SVGAGI. V dropped 2 bases and J dropped 6 bases, with 14 bases sitting between them. In DNA form, the CDR3 reads TGTGCCAGCAGTTACGGGGGGGCGCGGGGCAATGAGCAGTTCTTC. Its protein product is CASSYGGARGNEQFF.

This clone was detected only once. J is TRBJ2-3 and V is TRBV7-8, with D perhaps matching TRBD1 (6 bases). Germline-derived CDR1 and CDR2 are SGHVS and FQNEAQ. The CDR3 runs to 14 residues. The ends were cut back, 1 base at V and 5 bases at J, with 10 bases in the middle. CDR3 protein: CASSLGGTQDTQYF. For the CDR3, the DNA is TGTGCCAGCAGCTTAGGAGGGACACAAGATACGCAGTATTTT.

This clone was recorded a few times. The chain has TRBV1 and TRBJ1-1; the D call in the table, TRBD1, was not verified against the DNA. TRBV1 is shown as a pseudogene. The CDR3 runs to 14 residues. The CDR3 sequence is CTSSQLRGSTEAFF. The CDR3 bases are TGCACCAGCAGCCAATTAAGGGGGAGCACTGAAGCTTTCTTT.

CDR3 region: CASSRTTGGAFF. CDR3 in DNA: TGTGCCAGCAGCCGTACTACAGGGGGAGCTTTCTTT. The rearrangement uses TRBV28 and TRBJ1-1; TRBD1 agrees at 8 bases. The CDR3 covers 12 residues. The V segment lost 6 bases and the J segment 10 bases; nucleotides outside the gene matches: 7. CDR1 is MDHEN, CDR2 SYDVKM, per germline.

CDR3 sequence (DNA): TGTGCCATCGGGTCAGGGCAGGGGGATCGCGGCTATGGCTACACCTTC. It translates to CAIGSGQGDRGYGYTF. The chain carries TRBV10-3 and TRBJ1-2; 7 bases are shared with TRBD1. The length of the CDR3 is 16 residues. CDR1 and CDR2 (germline): ENHRY, SYGVKD. With 8 bases clipped from V and 4 bases from J, the junction kept 16 bases outside the gene matches.

The chain has TRBV6-2 or TRBV6-3 and TRBJ1-2, with no clear D. Germline-derived CDR1 and CDR2 are MNHEY and SVGEGT. V dropped 6 bases and J dropped 4 bases, with 9 bases sitting between them. The CDR3 runs to 12 residues. CDR3 sequence: CASSPAGYGYTF. CDR3 coding DNA: TGTGCCAGCAGCCCAGCCGGCTATGGCTACACCTTC.

The chain recombines TRBV4-2 with TRBJ2-3; 14 nucleotides line up with TRBD2. This CDR3 is 18 amino acids long. In germline, CDR1 is LGHNA, CDR2 YNFKEQ. Trimming took 0 bases from V and 4 from J; bases not matched to a gene: 6. Here the CDR3 reads CASSQDRGLAGEADTQYF. The CDR3 DNA follows: TGTGCCAGCAGCCAAGATAGGGGACTAGCGGGAGAGGCAGATACGCAGTATTTT.

This chain connects TRBV5-6 to TRBJ1-4, with a possible D match to TRBD1 (5 bases). CDR3 length: 16 amino acids. Germline-derived CDR1 and CDR2 are SGHDT and YYEEEE. V lost 4 bases, J lost 7 bases, and 20 bases lay in between. In DNA form, the CDR3 reads TGTGCCAGCAGCCGGGGGGGTATGTCATTGCGTGAAAAACTGTTTTTT. This translates into CASSRGGMSLREKLFF.

The rearrangement links TRBV30 to TRBJ2-7; 7 bases map to TRBD1. V lost 3 bases to trimming and J lost 5 bases; unmatched junction nucleotides: 7. Germline V gene lookup returns CDR1 GTSNPN and CDR2 SVGIG (reference sequence). The CDR3 has 13 residues. The chain's CDR3 is CAWSRDRVNEQYF. Here the CDR3 DNA reads TGTGCCTGGAGCAGAGACAGGGTCAACGAGCAGTACTTC.

This clone was recorded a few times. This chain connects TRBV19 to TRBJ2-5; 10 nucleotides line up with TRBD1. CDR1 LNHDA and CDR2 SQIVND come from the germline V gene (reference sequence). CDR3 length: 16 amino acids. Losses at the gene ends were 2 bases for V and 4 bases for J; bases not matched to a gene: 7. CDR3 nucleotides: TGTGCCAGTAGTATAATACCCGGGACAGGGGTAGAGACCCAGTACTTC. Its translation: CASSIIPGTGVETQYF. Full variable domain (missing parts from reference TRBV19 and TRBJ2-5): DGGITQSPKYLFRKEGQNVTLSCEQNLNHDAMYWYRQDPGQGLRLIYYSQIVNDFQKGDIAEGYSVSREKKESFPLTVTSAQKNPTAFYLCASSIIPGTGVETQYFGPGTRLLVL.

This sequence joins TRBV28 and TRBJ1-4; no reliable D call. From germline, CDR1 is MDHEN and CDR2 SYDVKM. Trimming took off 4 bases at V and 7 bases at J, with 16 bases between the two ends. The CDR3 has 15 residues. The CDR3 DNA sequence: TGTGCCAGCAGTTCTCCCGGGAGGCGAGGTGAAAAACTGTTTTTT. Translating gives CASSSPGRRGEKLFF.

The gene calls are TRBV30 and TRBJ1-1; 7 nucleotides line up with TRBD1. The V and J ends lost 8 bases and 0 bases, in that order; junction bases with no gene match: 6. The germline V gene encodes CDR1 GTSNPN and CDR2 SVGIG (reference sequence). This CDR3 is built from 13 residues. The CDR3: CARKGAVNTEAFF. The CDR3 DNA reads as TGTGCCCGTAAGGGGGCGGTGAACACTGAAGCTTTCTTT.

V is TRBV19 and J is TRBJ2-7, with a tentative D call TRBD1 (5 bases). Germline lookup yields CDR1 LNHDA and CDR2 SQIVND (reference sequence). V was clipped by 6 bases and J by 6 bases, with 21 bases between them. This CDR3 has 15 amino acids. The CDR3 coding sequence is TGTGCCAGTAGCACCGATACAGGTAGCCAAGGCGAGCAGTACTTC. Protein: CASSTDTGSQGEQYF. Filled out from reference TRBV19 and TRBJ2-7, the complete variable domain reads DGGITQSPKYLFRKEGQNVTLSCEQNLNHDAMYWYRQDPGQGLRLIYYSQIVNDFQKGDIAEGYSVSREKKESFPLTVTSAQKNPTAFYLCASSTDTGSQGEQYFGPGTRLTVT.

Only one count was recorded for this clone. This chain uses TRBV20-1 with TRBJ1-1; D might be TRBD1 (5 bases). Trimming cost V 6 bases and J 5 bases, with 10 bases left between them. The CDR3 totals 11 residues. CDR1 and CDR2 (germline): DFQATT, SNEGSKA (reference sequence). The CDR3 loop is CSAREGTEAFF. The CDR3 region has the DNA TGCAGTGCCAGGGAAGGGACTGAAGCTTTCTTT.

The CDR3 coding sequence is TGTGCCAGTAGTAAGAAGGGACAGGTCTATGGCTACACCTTC. This translates into CASSKKGQVYGYTF. The rearrangement links TRBV19 to TRBJ1-2; TRBD1 agrees at 8 bases. Germline-derived CDR1 and CDR2 are LNHDA and SQIVND (reference sequence). The CDR3 spans 14 residues. V was pared by 4 bases and J by 4 bases, with 5 bases of the junction left unmatched. The entire variable domain, with the rest obtained from reference TRBV19 and TRBJ1-2, is as follows: DGGITQSPKYLFRKEGQNVTLSCEQNLNHDAMYWYRQDPGQGLRLIYYSQIVNDFQKGDIAEGYSVSREKKESFPLTVTSAQKNPTAFYLCASSKKGQVYGYTFGSGTRLTVV.

In this sample, this clone turned up once. J is TRBJ1-3 and V is TRBV28, with no clear D. CDR3 size: 14 residues. CDR1 and CDR2 from the germline V gene are MDHEN and SYDVKM. V was cut by 5 bases and J by 2 bases, with 10 bases left in between. CDR3 nucleotides: TGTGCCAGCAGTGTACAGTCTACTGGAAACACCATATATTTT. This translates into CASSVQSTGNTIYF.

V is TRBV6-2 or TRBV6-3 and J is TRBJ1-1, with D uncertain. The V and J ends lost 1 base and 4 bases respectively, with 7 bases between them. The V gene's germline CDR1 is MNHEY and CDR2 SVGEGT. CDR3 length equals 13 residues. The CDR3 bases are TGTGCCAGCAGTTACTACGGGGTCACTGAAGCTTTCTTT. It codes for CASSYYGVTEAFF.

CDR3 loop: CASKTTGGDPYGYTF. The CDR3 DNA follows: TGTGCCAGCAAAACGACAGGGGGTGATCCCTATGGCTACACCTTC. The chain links TRBV19 to TRBJ1-2, with 9 bases aligning to TRBD1. Unmatched junction bases numbered 12, after V lost 9 bases and J lost 4 bases. CDR1 LNHDA and CDR2 SQIVND come from the germline V gene (reference sequence). The CDR3 length is 15 residues.

The chain carries TRBV18 and TRBJ2-3; D is unclear. This CDR3 is 16 amino acids long. Trimming stripped 3 bases from V and 2 bases from J, with 15 bases between. In germline, CDR1 is KGHSH, CDR2 LQKENI. CDR3: CASSPRAAANTDTQYF. Here the CDR3 DNA reads TGTGCCAGCTCACCCCGCGCCGCGGCTAACACAGATACGCAGTATTTT.

The chain has TRBV5-1 and TRBJ2-2, with D possibly being TRBD2 (6 bases). Germline V CDR1 and CDR2: SGHRS, YFSETQ. Trimming took off 0 bases at V and 4 bases at J, with 13 bases between the two ends. This CDR3 comprises 16 residues. Written as DNA, the CDR3 is TGCGCCAGCAGCTTGGACGGGAGATACCCCACCGGGGAGCTGTTTTTT. Translating gives CASSLDGRYPTGELFF.

The genes are TRBV18 and TRBJ2-1; 7 bases agree with TRBD1. The junction had 18 bases not matched to a gene; V was cut back by 1 base and J by 9 bases. The germline CDR1 and CDR2 sequences are KGHSH and LQKENI. The CDR3 has 18 residues. CDR3 sequence (DNA): TGTGCCAGCTCACCACGCGTCATGCGGTCCCCCGGGGACAGTGAGCAGTTCTTC. Protein product: CASSPRVMRSPGDSEQFF.